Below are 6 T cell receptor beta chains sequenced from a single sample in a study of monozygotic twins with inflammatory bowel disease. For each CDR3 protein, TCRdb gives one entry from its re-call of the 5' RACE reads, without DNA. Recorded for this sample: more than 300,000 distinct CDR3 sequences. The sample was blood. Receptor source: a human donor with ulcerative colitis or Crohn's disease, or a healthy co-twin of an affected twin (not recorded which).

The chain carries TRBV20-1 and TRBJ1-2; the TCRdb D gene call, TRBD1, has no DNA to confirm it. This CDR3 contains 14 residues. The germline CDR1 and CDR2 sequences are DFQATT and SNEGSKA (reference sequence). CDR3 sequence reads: CSARSGPGNYGYTF.

CDR3 loop: CASSYGHRGETQYF. The chain employs TRBV6-5 and TRBJ2-5; TCRdb's D gene call, TRBD1, goes unchecked for lack of DNA. Looked up from germline, CDR1 is MNHEY and CDR2 is SVGAGI. The CDR3 spans 14 residues.

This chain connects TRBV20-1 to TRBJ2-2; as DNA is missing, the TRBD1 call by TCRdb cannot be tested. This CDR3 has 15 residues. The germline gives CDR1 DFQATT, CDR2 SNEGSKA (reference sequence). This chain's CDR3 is CSARDRRGGYGELFF.

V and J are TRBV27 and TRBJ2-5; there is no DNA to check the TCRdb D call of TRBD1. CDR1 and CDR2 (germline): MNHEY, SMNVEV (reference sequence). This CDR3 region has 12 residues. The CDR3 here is CASSGGRETQYF.

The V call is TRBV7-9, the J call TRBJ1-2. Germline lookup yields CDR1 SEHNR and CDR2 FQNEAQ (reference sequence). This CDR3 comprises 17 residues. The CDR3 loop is CASTAMGHRGGGYGYTF.

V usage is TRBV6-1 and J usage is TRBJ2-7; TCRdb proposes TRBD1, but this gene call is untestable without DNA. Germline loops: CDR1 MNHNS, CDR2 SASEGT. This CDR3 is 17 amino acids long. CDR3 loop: CASSDYRETPSPYEQYF.